A single sample is the source of the 3 T cell receptor beta chains below, sequenced in a study of regulatory T cells in long-lasting Graves disease (dated by TCRdb to 2020 to 2022). In the paper's terms, the time point label means: newly diagnosed GD, antithyroid drugs for less than 3 months. For both TCR sequencing and RNA sequencing, RNA was extracted from PBMCs in TRIzol. The method behind the library was multiplex PCR. Instrument on record: Illumina HiSeq 4000. To build TCR beta libraries, CDR3 regions were amplified by Arm-PCR using iRepertoire HTBI primers. TCRdb handled the public reads itself, with Q25 trimming in fastp and clone calling in MiXCR, and kept productive beta chains. A single entry per CDR3 protein holds the most common genes and DNA from its merged rows. This sample gives approximately 460,000 distinct CDR3 sequences in total; roughly 17% of them show up just once. Roughly 10% of the sample is held by the ten biggest clonotypes.

The sample also formed part of further work on T cells in Graves' hyperthyroidism and ophthalmopathy.

Sequencing used peripheral blood mononuclear cells (PBMCs), obtained at new diagnosis, from a patient treated with antithyroid drugs. Receptors originate from a woman under 40 with Graves disease. Donor details come from another sample of the same person, matched by shared clones.

The chain carries TRBV19 and TRBJ2-3; D remains ambiguous. The CDR3 sequence is 11 residues long. Trimming cost V 3 bases and J 5 bases, with 3 bases left between them. The V gene's germline CDR1 is LNHDA and CDR2 SQIVND (reference sequence). Written as DNA, the CDR3 is TGTGCCAGTAGTATCGAAGATACGCAGTATTTT. Protein: CASSIEDTQYF.

Only one count was recorded for this clonotype. A much larger clone lies one base from this, so it may be a read error. The rearrangement links TRBV9 to TRBJ2-7; TRBD2 might be the D (6 bases). V was pared by 5 bases and J by 1 base, with 13 bases between. Germline V CDR1 and CDR2: SGDLS, YYNGEE. CDR3 length: 14 residues. The CDR3 DNA sequence: TGTGCCAGCAGTCCCCGACTAGGGTCCTACGAGCAGTACTTC. Residues: CASSPRLGSYEQYF.

This clonotype was seen more than once but under ten times. The chain is built from TRBV11-2 and TRBJ2-4; maybe TRBD1 (5 bases). Germline V gene data show CDR1 as SGHAT and CDR2 as FQNNGV. Trimming removed 5 bases at V and 5 bases at J, with 16 bases between. CDR3 length: 15 amino acids. CDR3 nucleotides: TGTGCCAGCAGCGACAGTCGAGGAGTACAAAACATTCAGTACTTC. As protein: CASSDSRGVQNIQYF.